This T cell receptor (beta chain) was sequenced during a study of blood T cells in healthy people across ages. Germline assignment: CDR1 DFQATT and CDR2 SNEGSKA (reference sequence). Trimming stripped 0 bases from V and 2 bases from J, with 4 bases between. The CDR3 is 12 amino acids. Concerning this clonotype itself: Its target is unknown.

It was with a sample-barcoded 5' primer and a J-beta primer mix that a second PCR of roughly 7 to 12 cycles was run. TCRdb ran MiXCR on the 5' RACE reads and lists one entry per CDR3 protein. The sample lists roughly 730,000 distinct CDR3 sequences, 45% to 70% occurring once. Regarding the study as a whole: Older age coincided with a roughly linear decline in TCR beta diversity per million T cells. Donor CMV status was unknown, possibly confounding expanded clonotype changes.

Collection of around 10 milliliters of peripheral blood was performed for each donor. Samples had at least 6.5 million PBMCs isolated from them. The specimen sequenced was blood. The clonotype originates from a man between 40 and 49 years old in good health. The genes are TRBV20-1 and TRBJ2-5; D call uncertain. In nucleotides, the CDR3 is TGCAGTGCTAGAGATCCTCAAGAGACCCAGTACTTC. Translated: CSARDPQETQYF.